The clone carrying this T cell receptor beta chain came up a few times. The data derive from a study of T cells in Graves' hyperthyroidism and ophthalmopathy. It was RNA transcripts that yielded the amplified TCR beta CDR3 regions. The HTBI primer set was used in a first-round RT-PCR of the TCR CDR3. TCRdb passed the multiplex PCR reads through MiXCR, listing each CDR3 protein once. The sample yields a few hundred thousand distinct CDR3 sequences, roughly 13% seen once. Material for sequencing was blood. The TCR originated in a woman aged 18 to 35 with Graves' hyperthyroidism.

The CDR3 protein is CASSQSLTGGYDYEQYF. CDR3 DNA: TGTGCCAGCAGTCAATCCCTAACAGGGGGCTATGACTACGAGCAGTACTTC. This chain joins TRBV6-1 and TRBJ2-7; 9 bases are a match to TRBD1. CDR3 length: 17 residues. J was trimmed by 3 bases and V by 5 bases; bases with no gene match: 14. Germline V lookup: CDR1 MNHNS, CDR2 SASEGT.